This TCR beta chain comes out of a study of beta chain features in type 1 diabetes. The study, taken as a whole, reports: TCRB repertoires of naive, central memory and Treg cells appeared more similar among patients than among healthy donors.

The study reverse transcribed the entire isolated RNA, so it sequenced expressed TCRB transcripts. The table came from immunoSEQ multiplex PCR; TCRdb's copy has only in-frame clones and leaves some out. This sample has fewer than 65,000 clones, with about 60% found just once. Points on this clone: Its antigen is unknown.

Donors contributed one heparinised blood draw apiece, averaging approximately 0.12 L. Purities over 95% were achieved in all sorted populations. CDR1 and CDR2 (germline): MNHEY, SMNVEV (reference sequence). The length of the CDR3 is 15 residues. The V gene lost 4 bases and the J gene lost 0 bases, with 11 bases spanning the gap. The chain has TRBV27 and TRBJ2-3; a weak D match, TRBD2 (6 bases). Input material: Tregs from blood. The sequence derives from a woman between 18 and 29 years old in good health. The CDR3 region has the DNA TGTGCCAGCAGTTACTCCAGCGGGAGCACAGATACGCAGTATTTT. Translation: CASSYSSGSTDTQYF.